These 32 T cell receptor beta chains originate from one sample sequenced in a study of radiation and T cells in renal cell carcinoma. Some clones are missing from TCRdb's copy, which holds only in-frame ones; the method was immunoSEQ multiplex PCR. The data hold roughly 140,000 clones, with roughly 86% observed a single time. Time point given: blood 2 weeks post-SBRT. The treatment was: 15 Gy SBRT to primary tumor, nephrectomy 4 weeks later. This material consisted of blood, taken from a patient whose treatment included radiotherapy and nephrectomy. Source of these receptors: a woman between 50 and 59 years old with renal cell carcinoma.

This clone was recorded only once. Compared with germline, one end of the junction differs, possibly owing to a read error. V and J are TRBV7-7 and TRBJ2-5, with D unclear. This CDR3 contains 15 residues. Germline CDR1 is SSHAT and CDR2 is FNYEAQ (reference sequence). CDR3 nucleotides: TGTGCTAGCAGCTTAGGTTCTAGAGCGATGGAGACCCAGTACTTC. Translation: CASSLGSRAMETQYF. The whole variable domain, remainder taken from reference TRBV7-7 and TRBJ2-5, is GAGVSQSPRYKVTKRGQDVTLRCDPISSHATLYWYQQALGQGPEFLTYFNYEAQPDKSGLPSDRFSAERPEGSISTLTIQRTEQRDSAMYRCASSLGSRAMETQYFGPGTRLLVL.

The rearrangement links TRBV19 to TRBJ1-2; no definite D call. Germline CDR1 LNHDA, CDR2 SQIVND (reference sequence). V lost 6 bases and J lost 1, with 15 bases in between. This CDR3 is 15 amino acids long. The CDR3 is CASSPMVNSNYGYTF. In DNA form, the CDR3 reads TGTGCCAGTAGCCCAATGGTGAACAGTAACTATGGCTACACCTTC.

The rearrangement joins TRBV14 to TRBJ2-1; D gene unclear. The CDR3 is 15 amino acids. Germline V gene sequence: CDR1 SGHDN, CDR2 FVKESK. The germline V and J ends were trimmed by 4 bases and 0 bases, with 10 bases remaining between them. DNA for the CDR3: TGTGCCAGCAGCCCCCCTTTACGCTCCTACAATGAGCAGTTCTTC. This sequence encodes CASSPPLRSYNEQFF. The whole variable domain, remainder taken from reference TRBV14 and TRBJ2-1, is EAGVTQFPSHSVIEKGQTVTLRCDPISGHDNLYWYRRVMGKEIKFLLHFVKESKQDESGMPNNRFLAERTGGTYSTLKVQPAELEDSGVYFCASSPPLRSYNEQFFGPGTRLTVL.

The chain's CDR3 is CASSLTGSLAEPQHF. The CDR3 DNA is TGCGCCAGCAGCTTGACGGGCTCTCTTGCGGAGCCCCAGCATTTT. The gene calls are TRBV5-1 and TRBJ1-5; D unresolved. The CDR3 extends over 15 amino acids. Germline V gene lookup returns CDR1 SGHRS and CDR2 YFSETQ. The V end lost 1 base, the J end lost 8 bases, and 16 bases lay between the germline ends.

V and J are TRBV6-1 and TRBJ1-1; 8 positions match TRBD1. The CDR3 has 12 amino acids. CDR1 is MNHNS, CDR2 SASEGT, per germline. Trimming cost V 5 bases and J 7 bases; bases outside gene matches: 3. The CDR3 DNA is TGTGCCAGCAGTCAGGGGGCGTTTGAAGCTTTCTTT. Protein sequence: CASSQGAFEAFF.

This sequence joins TRBV7-6 and TRBJ2-5; 10 bases fit TRBD1. Germline V gives CDR1 SGHVS, CDR2 FNYEAQ. This CDR3 has 15 amino acids. Losses at the gene ends were 5 bases for V and 7 bases for J; bases not matched to a gene: 10. This CDR3 reads CASSRGYGQGGTQYF. In nucleotides, the CDR3 is TGTGCCAGCAGCAGGGGATATGGACAGGGGGGGACCCAGTACTTC. The entire variable domain, with the rest obtained from reference TRBV7-6 and TRBJ2-5, is as follows: GAGVSQSPRYKVTKRGQDVALRCDPISGHVSLYWYRQALGQGPEFLTYFNYEAQQDKSGLPNDRFSAERPEGSISTLTIQRTEQRDSAMYRCASSRGYGQGGTQYFGPGTRLLVL.

The chain links TRBV6-5 to TRBJ2-3; D may be TRBD2 (7 bases). CDR3 length equals 15 residues. Germline-derived CDR1 and CDR2 are MNHEY and SVGAGI. Between the trimmed V and J ends, which lost 2 bases and 1 base, there was a span of 10 bases. CDR3 coding DNA: TGTGCCAGCAGTTACCTCGGGGGGCGCACAGATACGCAGTATTTT. Its translation: CASSYLGGRTDTQYF.

The V call is TRBV19, the J call TRBJ2-7; 9 nucleotides agree with TRBD1. The CDR3 sequence is 13 residues long. The V segment lost 4 bases and the J segment 4 bases; nucleotides outside the gene matches: 2. Germline V gene sequence: CDR1 LNHDA, CDR2 SQIVND (reference sequence). The CDR3 is CASSNDRGYEQYF. The DNA of the CDR3 is TGTGCCAGTAGTAATGACAGGGGGTACGAGCAGTACTTC.

The chain combines TRBV29-1 with TRBJ2-3, with D maybe TRBD1 (5 bases). Germline lookup yields CDR1 SQVTM and CDR2 ANQGSEA. The CDR3 spans 15 residues. V was cut by 7 bases and J by 0 bases, with 17 bases left in between. CDR3 protein: CSATTTTASTDTQYF. CDR3 bases: TGCAGCGCCACCACTACGACAGCTAGCACAGATACGCAGTATTTT.

The rearrangement uses TRBV20-1 and TRBJ1-1; D may be TRBD1 (6 bases). The CDR3 loop spans 11 amino acids. Germline V gives CDR1 DFQATT, CDR2 SNEGSKA (reference sequence). V shed 5 bases and J shed 8 bases, with 12 bases lying between them. The CDR3 nucleotides are TGCAGTGCTTATACCGGGACAGAAGCTTTCTTT. It specifies CSAYTGTEAFF.

This clone was seen once. J is TRBJ1-4 and V is TRBV19, with D hard to call. This CDR3 contains 15 residues. Trimming took 1 base from V and 10 from J, leaving 16 bases between them. Per germline, CDR1 LNHDA and CDR2 SQIVND (reference sequence). The CDR3 nucleotides are TGTGCCAGTAGTATAGGGCCACCGGACCGTGGAAAACTGTTTTTT. Amino acid sequence: CASSIGPPDRGKLFF.

The V and J genes are TRBV5-4 and TRBJ2-7; 9 nucleotides agree with TRBD1. The CDR3 covers 15 residues. Germline V CDR1 and CDR2: SGHNT, YYREEE (reference sequence). J gave up 1 base and V 1 base, and 3 bases lay outside the gene matches. The CDR3 region has the DNA TGTGCCAGCAGCTTGCCGGACAGGGGTTCCTACGAGCAGTACTTC. Translating it yields CASSLPDRGSYEQYF.

V and J are TRBV7-8 and TRBJ2-5; maybe TRBD1 (7 bases). In germline, CDR1 is SGHVS, CDR2 FQNEAQ. Trimming removed 8 bases from V and 3 bases from J, with 16 bases in between. The CDR3 consists of 14 residues. The DNA for the CDR3 is TGTGCCAGCCGCTACGACAGGGAGGAAGAGACCCAGTACTTC. Its translation: CASRYDREEETQYF.

The genes are TRBV4-2 and TRBJ1-2; weak D call: TRBD1 (5 bases). This CDR3 has 17 amino acids. Germline CDR1 LGHNA, CDR2 YNFKEQ. Trimming took 1 base from V and 3 from J, leaving 18 bases between them. As DNA, the CDR3 is TGTGCCAGCAGCCAAGTAGGGACGGAATCCTTACACTATGGCTACACCTTC. This gives the protein CASSQVGTESLHYGYTF.

The chain is built from TRBV18 and TRBJ2-6; no firm D call. Germline CDR1 KGHSH, CDR2 LQKENI. The CDR3 loop spans 15 amino acids. V was shortened by 0 bases and J by 1 base, with 4 bases between the two germline ends. CDR3 nucleotide sequence: TGTGCCAGCTCACCACCTGTTTCTGGGGCCAACGTCCTGACTTTC. Translating gives CASSPPVSGANVLTF.

This chain connects TRBV9 to TRBJ2-5; TRBD1 matches 9 bases. V trimming: 0 bases; J trimming: 1 base; junction bases outside the gene matches: 4. This CDR3 spans 16 amino acids. Germline CDR1 is SGDLS and CDR2 is YYNGEE. The CDR3 sequence is CASSVVGQGPQETQYF. The CDR3 DNA reads as TGTGCCAGCAGCGTAGTGGGACAGGGACCCCAAGAGACCCAGTACTTC.

A word on this clone: The junction departs from germline at one end; a sequencing error may be responsible. The genes are TRBV4-1 and TRBJ1-1; a weak D match, TRBD1 (5 bases). This CDR3 has 17 residues. Per germline, CDR1 MGHRA and CDR2 YSYEKL. As DNA, the CDR3 is TGCGCCAGCAGCCGAGCTAGCTCAAACCGACTCGGGGGGGAAGTTTTCTTT. Amino acid sequence: CASSRASSNRLGGEVFF.

This clone is a singleton in its sample. Other nucleotide sequences from this sample produce the same CDR3. The chain links TRBV6-5 to TRBJ1-2; the D is unclear. Germline V gene data show CDR1 as MNHEY and CDR2 as SVGAGI. Trimming pared 4 bases from V and 2 bases from J, leaving 5 bases between. There are 12 residues in the CDR3. The CDR3 loop is CASSSPNYGYTF. CDR3 nucleotides: TGTGCCAGCAGTTCTCCAAACTATGGCTACACCTTC.

V usage is TRBV7-2 and J usage is TRBJ1-2; D not resolved. The CDR3 sequence is 12 residues long. The ends were cut back, 5 bases at V and 5 bases at J, with 9 bases in the middle. Germline CDR1 is SGHTA and CDR2 is FQGNSA. DNA of the CDR3: TGTGCCAGCAGCCCCACGGGGTATGGCTACACCTTC. Its protein product is CASSPTGYGYTF.

V and J are TRBV9 and TRBJ1-2; no clear D gene. Per the germline V gene, CDR1 is SGDLS and CDR2 is YYNGEE. With 4 bases removed from V and 0 bases from J, the gap between germline ends came to 19 bases. This CDR3 has 17 residues. CDR3 DNA sequence: TGTGCCAGCAGCAGGGAAGTGAGGGATTTTACTAACTATGGCTACACCTTC. This encodes CASSREVRDFTNYGYTF.

The chain has TRBV11-3 and TRBJ2-7, with D tentatively TRBD2 (7 bases). The germline gives CDR1 SGHNT, CDR2 YENEEA. This CDR3 spans 16 amino acids. V lost 7 bases to trimming and J lost 0 bases, with 19 bases between them. The CDR3 region has the DNA TGTGCCAGCACCCTAGGGGGGCGGGGGAGCTCCTACGAGCAGTACTTC. This codes for CASTLGGRGSSYEQYF.

This clone was found a few times. This chain links TRBV5-1 with TRBJ1-4; D is perhaps TRBD1 (5 bases). Germline V gene data show CDR1 as SGHRS and CDR2 as YFSETQ. Trimming left V 2 bases short and J 4 bases short, with 12 bases between. This CDR3 contains 15 residues. CDR3 loop: CASSLGSGGNEKLFF. CDR3 in DNA: TGCGCCAGCAGCTTAGGATCGGGGGGTAATGAAAAACTGTTTTTT.

J is TRBJ1-6 and V is TRBV19; D perhaps matches TRBD1 (6 bases). The V end lost 3 bases, the J end lost 6 bases, and 9 bases lay between the germline ends. There are 14 residues in the CDR3. CDR1 LNHDA and CDR2 SQIVND come from the germline V gene (reference sequence). For the CDR3, the DNA is TGTGCCAGTAGTATTACAGGGTTTAATTCACCCCTCCACTTT. It translates to CASSITGFNSPLHF.

The V call is TRBV19, the J call TRBJ2-7, with 9 bases that match TRBD2. The CDR3 has 16 residues. Trimming cost V 3 bases and J 4 bases; bases outside gene matches: 10. Germline CDR1 LNHDA, CDR2 SQIVND (reference sequence). In DNA form, the CDR3 reads TGTGCCAGTAGTATCAACCCTAGCGGGGCACATTACGAGCAGTACTTC. Encoded protein: CASSINPSGAHYEQYF.

The chain combines TRBV5-4 with TRBJ2-1, with unresolved D. The V gene lost 4 bases and the J gene lost 2 bases, with 10 bases spanning the gap. Germline V CDR1 and CDR2: SGHNT, YYREEE (reference sequence). The length of the CDR3 is 14 residues. The CDR3 is CASSTGLAYNEQFF. The DNA for the CDR3 is TGTGCCAGCAGCACCGGGCTCGCCTACAATGAGCAGTTCTTC. The full variable domain, with the rest looked up from reference TRBV5-4 and TRBJ2-1, is ETGVTQSPTHLIKTRGQQVTLRCSSQSGHNTVSWYQQALGQGPQFIFQYYREEENGRGNFPPRFSGLQFPNYSSELNVNALELDDSALYLCASSTGLAYNEQFFGPGTRLTVL.

This chain connects TRBV4-3 to TRBJ1-2; maybe TRBD1 (6 bases). V dropped 0 bases and J dropped 2 bases, with 16 bases sitting between them. The CDR3 runs to 17 residues. CDR1 LGHNA and CDR2 YSLEER come from the germline V gene. In DNA, the CDR3 is TGCGCCAGCAGCCAAGAAATCAACAGGGCCGTCAACTATGGCTACACCTTC. Amino acid sequence: CASSQEINRAVNYGYTF.

The V and J genes are TRBV4-3 and TRBJ1-2, with D tentatively TRBD1 (6 bases). The V end lost 3 bases, the J end lost 4 bases, and 18 bases lay between the germline ends. This CDR3 has 16 amino acids. Germline V CDR1 and CDR2: LGHNA, YSLEER. DNA for the CDR3: TGCGCCAGCAGCCAGAGGGGGTCAGGGTTGGTCTATGGCTACACCTTC. Translation: CASSQRGSGLVYGYTF.

The rearrangement links TRBV9 to TRBJ2-1; 7 nucleotides match TRBD1. Germline V gene data show CDR1 as SGDLS and CDR2 as YYNGEE. The length of the CDR3 is 13 residues. Trimming at V came to 3 bases and at J to 6 bases, leaving 3 bases not matched to a gene. The CDR3 protein is CASSGGQRNEQFF. The CDR3 region has the DNA TGTGCCAGCAGCGGGGGACAGCGCAATGAGCAGTTCTTC.

This clone came up a few times. The chain recombines TRBV4-1 with TRBJ1-1; TRBD1 might be the D (5 bases). Trimming pared 4 bases from V and 11 bases from J, leaving 20 bases between. There are 14 residues in the CDR3. Germline V gene sequence: CDR1 MGHRA, CDR2 YSYEKL. The CDR3 nucleotides read TGCGCCAGCAGCCCCAACGGGGGATTGGGGAGGGCTTTCTTT. Protein product: CASSPNGGLGRAFF.

The chain recombines TRBV4-2 with TRBJ2-5; 12 bases agree with TRBD2. With 10 bases clipped from V and 5 bases from J, the junction kept 11 bases outside the gene matches. Germline V gene data show CDR1 as LGHNA and CDR2 as YNFKEQ. The CDR3 contains 15 residues. The CDR3 spells CATTPSGGAYETQYF. The CDR3 DNA sequence: TGTGCCACCACACCTAGCGGGGGGGCATACGAGACCCAGTACTTC.

The rearrangement links TRBV29-1 to TRBJ1-3, with 9 bases lining up with TRBD1. The CDR3 covers 13 residues. V shed 6 bases and J 1 base; nucleotides not matched to a gene: 1. CDR1 and CDR2 from the germline V gene are SQVTM and ANQGSEA. The CDR3 region is CSVGQGSGNTIYF. In DNA form, the CDR3 reads TGCAGCGTAGGACAGGGGTCTGGAAACACCATATATTTT.

The chain has TRBV6-6 and TRBJ1-3; 8 bases are shared with TRBD1. CDR1 and CDR2 (germline): MNHNY, SVGAGI (reference sequence). The CDR3 has 13 amino acids. The V and J ends lost 6 bases and 4 bases, in that order; junction bases with no gene match: 2. The CDR3 loop is CASRQGDGNTIYF. The CDR3 region has the DNA TGTGCCAGCAGACAGGGGGACGGAAACACCATATATTTT.